What follows describes a single T cell receptor beta chain. Its antigen is currently unknown. The PCR had 60 Vbeta and 13 Jbeta primers. Produced via immunoSEQ multiplex PCR; TCRdb's table is partial and in-frame only. The sample shows some 180,000 clones, roughly 75% of them seen only once. This specimen comes from a study of cytomegalovirus exposure and HLA in healthy donors. Study-wide context: Genetic ancestry analysis placed about 84% of the roughly 400 donors that were genotyped in the Caucasian-associated cluster.

The CDR3 has 13 residues. In germline, CDR1 is LNHDA, CDR2 SQIVND (reference sequence). Deletions cut 3 bases from V and 3 bases from J, with 9 bases between. General observations from the study: An Asian-associated ancestry cluster reportedly showed fewer N-insertions than the approximately 670-donor mean in a later analysis. In vitro, three CMV-associated chains proved specific for CMV antigens. Most of the CMV-associated TCR beta chains (in a later analysis) appeared to be HLA-restricted.

Sequenced sample: PBMCs. This chain links TRBV19 with TRBJ2-7; possibly TRBD1 for D (5 bases). This sequence originates from a woman aged 25 to 39 in good health and CMV-seronegative. The chain's CDR3 is CASSILQGYEQYF. For the CDR3, the DNA is TGTGCCAGTAGTATCCTGCAGGGCTACGAGCAGTACTTC.